This TCR beta chain was identified in a study of graft-versus-host responses after intestinal transplantation. In the study overall: Grafts that recipients had were multivisceral, liver-intestinal, or isolated intestinal transplants. Anti-thymocyte globulin served as induction for all recipients, who then took tacrolimus and steroids for three to four years. Study results and limitations: Peak levels of circulating GvH clones tracked with early post-transplant HvG declines.

Generated by immunoSEQ multiplex PCR, the TCRdb table keeps only in-frame clones and is missing some. This sample has 43,000 or so clones, with less than 95% found just once. In regard to this clone: Its antigen is currently unknown.

Germline lookup yields CDR1 SNHLY and CDR2 FYNNEI. V gave up 9 bases and J gave up 3 bases; unmatched junction bases: 7. CDR3 length equals 13 residues. The sequenced sample was PBMCs, obtained around 48 weeks after intestinal transplant. This receptor was identified in a human patient who received an intestinal transplant, so some T cells may come from the graft donor. The gene calls are TRBV2 and TRBJ1-1; 7 bases align to TRBD1. The CDR3 coding sequence is TGTGCCAGGAAGCAGGGGGAAGACACTGAAGCTTTCTTT. It encodes CARKQGEDTEAFF. Using reference TRBV2 and TRBJ1-1 for the parts outside the CDR3, the full variable domain is EPEVTQTPSHQVTQMGQEVILRCVPISNHLYFYWYRQILGQKVEFLVSFYNNEISEKSEIFDDQFSVERPDGSNFTLKIRSTKLEDSAMYFCARKQGEDTEAFFGQGTRLTVV.